The 10 T cell receptor beta chains below all came from one sample that was sequenced in a study of shared clonotypes between healthy human individuals. Sequenced by immunoSEQ multiplex PCR; TCRdb stores in-frame clones only, minus some. The sample carries around 650,000 clones, 95% to 96% recorded once. The naive CD8 fraction comprised CD45RO-negative cells positively selected for CCR7 and excluded terminally differentiated effector memory CD45RA+ cells. The specimen was naive CD8+ T cells sorted from blood. These receptors all stem from a woman in her twenties or thirties in good health.

V usage is TRBV13 and J usage is TRBJ2-1; 11 nucleotides align to TRBD2. The CDR3 sequence is 16 residues long. CDR1 and CDR2 from the germline V gene are PRHDT and FYEKMQ (reference sequence). V lost 5 bases, J lost 10 bases, and 13 bases stayed unmatched. The CDR3 nucleotides read TGTGCCAGCAGCGTCGAGTCCCTAGCGGGAGGCGGGGAGCAGTTCTTC. This translates into CASSVESLAGGGEQFF.

V usage is TRBV6-1 and J usage is TRBJ2-7, with 15 positions matching TRBD2. The CDR3 loop spans 15 amino acids. The germline gives CDR1 MNHNS, CDR2 SASEGT. V lost 8 bases and J lost 1; bases outside the gene matches: 3. The CDR3 sequence: CASGLAGGASYEQYF. The CDR3 coding sequence is TGTGCCAGCGGACTAGCGGGAGGGGCTTCCTACGAGCAGTACTTC.

This chain connects TRBV5-5 to TRBJ2-5; perhaps TRBD1 as D (8 bases). The germline V and J ends were trimmed by 4 bases and 2 bases, with 24 bases remaining between them. The CDR3 is made up of 18 amino acids. Germline CDR1 and CDR2: SGHKS and YYEKEE (reference sequence). This chain's CDR3 is CASSLVYGGTGKQETQYF. The CDR3 region has the DNA TGTGCCAGCAGCCTCGTCTACGGGGGGACAGGTAAACAAGAGACCCAGTACTTC.

The chain joins TRBV11-2 to TRBJ2-6, with 8 bases identical to TRBD2. Germline CDR1 and CDR2: SGHAT and FQNNGV. CDR3 length: 15 residues. Trimming took 7 bases from V and 2 from J; bases not matched to a gene: 4. CDR3 bases: TGTGCCAGCATCGGGGGGGAGGCTGGGGCCAACGTCCTGACTTTC. Translation: CASIGGEAGANVLTF.

J is TRBJ2-2 and V is TRBV2; D not certain. The V and J ends lost 6 bases and 6 bases respectively, with 20 bases between them. CDR1 SNHLY and CDR2 FYNNEI come from the germline V gene. CDR3 length: 16 residues. CDR3: CASSKDGLRVPGELFF. The DNA for the CDR3 is TGTGCCAGCAGCAAAGACGGCCTTAGGGTTCCCGGGGAGCTGTTTTTT.

This chain joins TRBV19 and TRBJ1-4; 9 bases map to TRBD1. Losses at the gene ends were 7 bases for V and 6 bases for J; bases not matched to a gene: 6. Germline assignment: CDR1 LNHDA and CDR2 SQIVND (reference sequence). CDR3 length: 14 amino acids. CDR3 region: CASMGQGRDEKLFF. The CDR3 nucleotides are TGTGCCAGTATGGGACAGGGCAGGGATGAAAAACTGTTTTTT.

V and J are TRBV30 and TRBJ2-1; 7 bases match TRBD2. The CDR3 spans 15 residues. The V gene end was trimmed by 4 bases and the J gene end by 9 bases; junction bases not matched to a gene: 15. From germline, CDR1 is GTSNPN and CDR2 SVGIG (reference sequence). The CDR3 DNA is TGTGCCTGGACTGGGCCGGGACTATTCCCCGTTGAGCAGTTCTTC. This gives the protein CAWTGPGLFPVEQFF.

The V gene is TRBV4-1, the J gene TRBJ2-2, with 8 bases lining up with TRBD2. With V trimmed by 5 bases and J by 5 bases, 4 bases remained unmatched. The CDR3 contains 14 residues. Germline V CDR1 and CDR2: MGHRA, YSYEKL. The CDR3 coding sequence is TGCGCCAGCAGCTCGGGACTAGTTACCGGGGAGCTGTTTTTT. This translates into CASSSGLVTGELFF.

J is TRBJ2-7 and V is TRBV7-8; D is perhaps TRBD2 (5 bases). In germline, CDR1 is SGHVS, CDR2 FQNEAQ. The V end was cut by 1 base, the J end by 0 bases, with 10 bases between. The CDR3 loop spans 15 amino acids. This CDR3 is CASSLVRDSSYEQYF. The CDR3 coding sequence is TGTGCCAGCAGCTTAGTTCGGGATAGCTCCTACGAGCAGTACTTC.

This clone was seen only once. The chain recombines TRBV5-1 with TRBJ2-1; D is possibly TRBD2 (6 bases). Germline V CDR1 and CDR2: SGHRS, YFSETQ. The CDR3 covers 12 residues. The V end was cut by 2 bases, the J end by 10 bases, with 10 bases between. The CDR3 DNA sequence: TGCGCCAGCAGCTTTAGCGGCGGCGAGCAGTTCTTC. This gives the protein CASSFSGGEQFF.